These 5 T cell receptor beta chains share one sample of origin, sequenced in a study of low-dose radiotherapy and immunotherapy resistance in tumors (dated by TCRdb to the early 2020s). The time point label on this specimen signifies: after trial treatment. The treatment or condition label of this sample denotes: LDRT plus nivolumab, ipilimumab, low-dose cyclophosphamide and aspirin (RACIN trial). TCRdb names Illumina HiSeq 2500 as the instrument used. To make first-strand cDNA, Superscript III was used along with a set of TRAV- and TRBV-specific primers so that both the TCRalpha and TCRbeta chains were covered. An approximately 20-cycle PCR with Phusion amplified the TCRs, pairing a constant-region primer with the adapter that was attached to the V primers. The public reads were reprocessed in TCRdb via fastp at Q25 and MiXCR, keeping in-frame beta chains. Rows merge per CDR3 protein into single entries with the most common DNA and genes. This sample comprises about 97,000 distinct CDR3 sequences, around 21% of them detected only once. 4.1% of the sample lies in the top ten.

Sequencing was performed on PBMCs, taken after low-dose radiotherapy plus immunotherapy. These receptor sequences come from a male donor with prostate cancer.

There are many counts of this clonotype. This chain uses TRBV2 with TRBJ1-4; no clear D. This CDR3 has 15 amino acids. Trimming took off 4 bases at V and 8 bases at J, with 17 bases between the two ends. Per the germline V gene, CDR1 is SNHLY and CDR2 is FYNNEI. CDR3 in amino acids: CASSGVRTENEKLFF. The CDR3 DNA is TGTGCCAGCAGTGGTGTCCGGACGGAGAACGAAAAACTGTTTTTT.

The sample holds one count of this clonotype. The chain employs TRBV5-4 and TRBJ2-3, with D perhaps assigned TRBD1 or TRBD2 (5 bases each). The V and J ends lost 4 bases and 2 bases respectively, with 14 bases between them. This CDR3 has 15 residues. In germline, CDR1 is SGHNT, CDR2 YYREEE (reference sequence). CDR3 nucleotide sequence: TGTGCCAGCAGCCGGGGTGGGGGTATCACAGATACGCAGTATTTT. Its protein product is CASSRGGGITDTQYF.

This clonotype was found many times. The chain combines TRBV19 with TRBJ1-5, with TRBD1 as a possible D gene (5 bases). Deletions cut 5 bases from V and 3 bases from J, with 14 bases between. Per the germline V gene, CDR1 is LNHDA and CDR2 is SQIVND (reference sequence). CDR3 length equals 15 residues. DNA for the CDR3: TGTGCCAGTAGTTTGGTCCGGGGCTACAATCAGCCCCAGCATTTT. Its protein is CASSLVRGYNQPQHF.

On this clonotype: With only one base between it and a far larger clone, this is likely a read error. The chain joins TRBV4-1 to TRBJ1-2; a weak D match, TRBD1 (6 bases). The CDR3 totals 15 residues. Germline loops: CDR1 MGHRA, CDR2 YSYEKL. The CDR3 coding sequence is TGTCCCAGCAGCCGGGAGGACAGTATGAACTATGGCTACACCTTC. It encodes CPSSREDSMNYGYTF.

This clonotype was recorded at least ten times. The genes are TRBV30 and TRBJ1-5, with D tentatively TRBD1 (5 bases). The CDR3 runs 13 residues. The V gene lost 3 bases and the J gene lost 3 bases, with 9 bases spanning the gap. Germline V gives CDR1 GTSNPN, CDR2 SVGIG (reference sequence). In DNA, the CDR3 is TGTGCCTGGAGCGCGGACATCAATCAGCCCCAGCATTTT. Its translation: CAWSADINQPQHF.